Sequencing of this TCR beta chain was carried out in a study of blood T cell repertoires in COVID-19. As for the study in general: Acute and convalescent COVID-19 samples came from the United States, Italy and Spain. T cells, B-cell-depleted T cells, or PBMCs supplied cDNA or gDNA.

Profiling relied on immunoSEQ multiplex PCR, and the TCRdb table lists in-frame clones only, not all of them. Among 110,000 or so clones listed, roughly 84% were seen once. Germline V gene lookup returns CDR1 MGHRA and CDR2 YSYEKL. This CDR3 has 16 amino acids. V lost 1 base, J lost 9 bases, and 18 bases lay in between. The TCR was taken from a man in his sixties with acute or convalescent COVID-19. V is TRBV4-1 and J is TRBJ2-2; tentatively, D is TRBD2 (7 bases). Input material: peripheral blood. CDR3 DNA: TGCGCCAGCAGCCAAGCTAGCGGAGGGGGTAAGAGGGAGCTGTTTTTT. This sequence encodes CASSQASGGGKRELFF.